A single sample is the source of the 12 T cell receptor beta chains below, sequenced in a study of shared clonotypes between healthy human individuals. Assay used: immunoSEQ multiplex PCR; TCRdb lists only in-frame clones, some missing. The sample carries millions of clones, approximately 95% recorded once. What was sequenced was naive CD4+ T cells from PBMCs. Subset reported: CD45RA+ positively selected. The receptors were sampled from a man between 18 and 29 years old in good health. Some clones in this sample may be carry-over from other donors' samples.

The chain carries TRBV18 and TRBJ1-5, with 9 bases identical to TRBD1. The CDR3 covers 15 residues. Germline V gene lookup returns CDR1 KGHSH and CDR2 LQKENI. V lost 3 bases to trimming and J lost 7 bases; unmatched junction nucleotides: 7. The CDR3: CASSPGQGIGQPQHF. CDR3 nucleotides: TGTGCCAGCTCACCGGGACAGGGTATTGGGCAGCCCCAGCATTTT.

The chain combines TRBV7-2 with TRBJ2-7; no clear D gene. The CDR3 sequence is 13 residues long. Germline V gene sequence: CDR1 SGHTA, CDR2 FQGNSA. V was trimmed by 6 bases and J by 5 bases, leaving 14 bases between them. CDR3 sequence: CASSPREKHEQYF. CDR3 DNA: TGTGCCAGCAGTCCCCGTGAAAAGCACGAGCAGTACTTC.

This sequence joins TRBV30 and TRBJ2-2, with TRBD2 matching 12 bases. The CDR3 sequence is 17 residues long. V trimming: 2 bases; J trimming: 5 bases; junction bases outside the gene matches: 9. Germline V gene data show CDR1 as GTSNPN and CDR2 as SVGIG (reference sequence). This CDR3 is CAWSTGRTSGVTGELFF. CDR3 in DNA: TGTGCCTGGAGTACGGGACGGACTAGCGGGGTGACCGGGGAGCTGTTTTTT.

A remark on this clone: The limits of the CDR3 on the DNA are not certain, so only TCRdb's listed CDR3 is given. The genes are TRBV21-1 and TRBJ2-2; TRBD1 was called by the table and not checked on the DNA. TRBV21-1 is classified as a pseudogene. The CDR3 region is 18 residues in length, termini included. The CDR3 spells CASSNRYVGQGATGELFF.

This chain links TRBV5-1 with TRBJ2-7; D may be TRBD1 or TRBD2 (6 bases each). V dropped 1 base and J dropped 6 bases, with 14 bases sitting between them. The CDR3 has 14 amino acids. Germline CDR1 reads SGHRS; CDR2 reads YFSETQ. Here the CDR3 reads CASSLIYRGLEQYF. DNA for the CDR3: TGCGCCAGCAGCTTGATCTATCGGGGGCTCGAGCAGTACTTC. The entire variable domain, with the rest obtained from reference TRBV5-1 and TRBJ2-7, is as follows: KAGVTQTPRYLIKTRGQQVTLSCSPISGHRSVSWYQQTPGQGLQFLFEYFSETQRNKGNFPGRFSGRQFSNSRSEMNVSTLELGDSALYLCASSLIYRGLEQYFGPGTRLTVT.

CDR3 loop: CASSHVLTVELTYEQYF. CDR3 nucleotides: TGCGCCAGCAGTCACGTATTGACAGTAGAGCTAACCTACGAGCAGTACTTC. The rearrangement links TRBV10-1 to TRBJ2-7; D may be TRBD1 (5 bases). Looked up from germline, CDR1 is WNHNN and CDR2 is SYGVQD (reference sequence). The V and J ends lost 5 bases and 2 bases respectively, with 22 bases between them. This CDR3 has 17 amino acids.

The J gene is TRBJ2-1, the V gene TRBV19; D assignment may be TRBD1 or TRBD2 (5 bases each). Germline V lookup: CDR1 LNHDA, CDR2 SQIVND (reference sequence). This CDR3 region has 15 residues. The germline V and J ends were trimmed by 7 bases and 3 bases, with 16 bases remaining between them. The CDR3 protein is CASTHRSGFYNEQFF. In nucleotides, the CDR3 is TGTGCCAGTACCCACAGGAGCGGTTTCTACAATGAGCAGTTCTTC.

V is TRBV7-3 and J is TRBJ2-1, with 7 positions matching TRBD1. CDR1 is SGHTA and CDR2 is FQGTGA in the germline V gene. The J segment lost 0 bases and the V segment lost 5 bases, leaving 4 bases of the junction unmatched. The CDR3 runs 15 residues. For the CDR3, the DNA is TGTGCCAGCAGCACTACAGGGGTCTCCTACAATGAGCAGTTCTTC. Protein product: CASSTTGVSYNEQFF.

The rearrangement links TRBV5-1 to TRBJ2-7; 8 bases fit TRBD1. The CDR3 contains 16 residues. CDR1 and CDR2 from the germline V gene are SGHRS and YFSETQ. V lost 5 bases, J lost 2 bases, and 12 bases stayed unmatched. The CDR3 loop reads CASSNRPGQVTYEQYF. The CDR3 bases are TGCGCCAGCAGTAATAGACCGGGACAGGTCACCTACGAGCAGTACTTC.

V gene TRBV18 combines with J gene TRBJ2-7, with D maybe TRBD2 (6 bases). Germline V gives CDR1 KGHSH, CDR2 LQKENI. V shed 4 bases and J shed 7 bases, with 14 bases lying between them. This CDR3 is 13 amino acids long. The CDR3 is CASSRGLGGEQYF. As DNA, the CDR3 is TGTGCCAGCTCACGAGGACTCGGGGGAGAGCAGTACTTC.

V and J are TRBV7-3 and TRBJ1-2; perhaps TRBD1 as D (5 bases). Trimming left V 5 bases short and J 1 base short, with 17 bases between. Germline V gene lookup returns CDR1 SGHTA and CDR2 FQGTGA. This CDR3 is built from 16 residues. The CDR3 DNA is TGTGCCAGCAGCCCCACAGGCTGGGGCAGTAACTATGGCTACACCTTC. Translated, it gives CASSPTGWGSNYGYTF.

With regard to this clone: The sample contains more than one DNA sequence encoding this CDR3. This chain connects TRBV5-1 to TRBJ2-7; D uncertain. Germline V CDR1 and CDR2: SGHRS, YFSETQ. The CDR3 consists of 14 residues. The V and J ends lost 1 base and 0 bases respectively, with 8 bases between them. The CDR3 spells CASSLSTDSYEQYF. CDR3 DNA sequence: TGCGCCAGCAGCTTGAGTACGGACTCCTACGAGCAGTACTTC.